A selection of T cell receptor beta chains follows, all from one sample in a study of T-cell reconstitution after alpha-beta-depleted transplantation in children. Each CDR3 protein gets one entry after TCRdb re-called the PCR reads with MiXCR. The profile shows about 47,000 distinct CDR3 sequences, 50% to 55% of them singletons. The sample was peripheral blood, taken before TCRalphabeta/CD19-depleted stem cell transplant. The receptors come from a boy less than two years old with SCID, due to receive a stem cell transplant. The CDR3 runs from the conserved cysteine through the conserved F or W. A D gene is named only where the DNA matches it firmly. Not every row has a clone size; where given, it reads once, few, many or a size class.

>.|TRBJ1-2|.|13|TRBV5-1
CASSSNAGYGYTF
TGCGCCAGCAGCTCCAACGCGGGGTATGGCTACACCTTC
>.|TRBJ2-2|.|13|TRBV7-8
CASSLQYTGELFF
TGTGCCAGCAGCTTACAGTACACCGGGGAGCTGTTTTTT
>.|TRBJ2-5|.|13|TRBV5-1
CASSLVGPETQYF
TGCGCCAGCAGCTTGGTGGGACCCGAGACCCAGTACTTC
>TRBD1|TRBJ2-2|many|15|TRBV15
CATSRGQGHTGELFF
TGTGCCACCAGCAGGGGACAGGGTCACACCGGGGAGCTGTTTTTT
>.|TRBJ1-2|few|14|TRBV27
CASRGTAFGQGYTF
TGTGCCAGCAGGGGTACGGCTTTTGGGCAGGGCTACACCTTC
>TRBD1|TRBJ2-3|.|17|TRBV5-6
CASSQDRALTSTDTQYF
TGTGCCAGCAGTCAGGACAGGGCGCTAACTAGCACAGATACGCAGTATTTT
>.|TRBJ1-1|.|14|TRBV20-1
CSARDPPTNTEAFF
TGCAGTGCTAGAGATCCCCCAACGAACACTGAAGCTTTCTTT
>TRBD2|TRBJ2-3|few|16|TRBV6-4
CASSLGTSGGRDTQYF
TGTGCCAGCAGTCTCGGGACTAGCGGGGGCCGAGATACGCAGTATTTT
>.|TRBJ2-3|few|14|TRBV4-1
CASSPSGYTDTQYF
TGCGCCAGCAGCCCAAGTGGATACACAGATACGCAGTATTTT
>.|TRBJ2-1|.|14|TRBV3-1
CASSQGPTYNEQFF
TGTGCCAGCAGCCAGGGGCCAACCTACAATGAGCAGTTCTTC
>.|TRBJ1-1|few|12|TRBV29-1
CSATPGDTEAFF
TGCAGCGCTACCCCCGGGGACACTGAAGCTTTCTTT
>TRBD1|TRBJ2-3|few|15|TRBV20-1
CSADRGRGLADTQYF
TGCAGTGCTGACAGGGGGCGCGGGCTCGCAGATACGCAGTATTTT
>TRBD2|TRBJ2-5|.|14|TRBV7-1
CASSEAGAAETQYF
TGTGCCAGCAGCGAGGCGGGAGCTGCGGAGACCCAGTACTTC
>.|TRBJ2-2|.|14|TRBV7-2
CASSLTLAGGELFF
TGTGCCAGCAGCTTAACCCTAGCAGGCGGGGAGCTGTTTTTT
>TRBD2|TRBJ2-3|.|16|TRBV7-8
CASSPFGAGGTDTQYF
TGTGCCAGCAGCCCCTTTGGAGCGGGGGGAACAGATACGCAGTATTTT
>.|TRBJ2-3|.|14|TRBV20-1
CSARGQGFGDTQYF
TGCAGTGCTAGGGGGCAGGGTTTTGGAGATACGCAGTATTTT